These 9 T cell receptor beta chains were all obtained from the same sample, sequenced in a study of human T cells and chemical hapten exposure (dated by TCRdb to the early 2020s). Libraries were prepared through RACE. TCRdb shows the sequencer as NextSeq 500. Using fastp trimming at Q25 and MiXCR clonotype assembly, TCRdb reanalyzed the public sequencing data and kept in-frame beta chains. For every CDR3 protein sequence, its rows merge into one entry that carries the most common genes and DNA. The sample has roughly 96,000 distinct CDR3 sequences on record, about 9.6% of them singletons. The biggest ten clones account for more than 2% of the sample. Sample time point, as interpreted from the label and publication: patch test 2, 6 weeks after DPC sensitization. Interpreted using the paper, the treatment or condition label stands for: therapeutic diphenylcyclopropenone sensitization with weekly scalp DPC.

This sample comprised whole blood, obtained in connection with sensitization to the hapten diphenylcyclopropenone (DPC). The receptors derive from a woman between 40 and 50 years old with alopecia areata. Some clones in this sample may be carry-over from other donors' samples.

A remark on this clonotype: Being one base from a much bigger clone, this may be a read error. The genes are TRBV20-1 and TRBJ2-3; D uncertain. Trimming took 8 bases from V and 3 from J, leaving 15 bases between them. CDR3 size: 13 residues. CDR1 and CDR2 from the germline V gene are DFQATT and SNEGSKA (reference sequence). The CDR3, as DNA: TGCAGTACCAGCAGGCCGGGTACAGATACGCAGTATTTT. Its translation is CSTSRPGTDTQYF.

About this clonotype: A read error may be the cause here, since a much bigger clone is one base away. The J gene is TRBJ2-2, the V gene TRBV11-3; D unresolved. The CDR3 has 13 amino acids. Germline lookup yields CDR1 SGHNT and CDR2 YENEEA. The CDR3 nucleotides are TGTGCCAACAGCTTAGGCGTGGCCGGGGAGCTGTTTTTT. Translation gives CANSLGVAGELFF. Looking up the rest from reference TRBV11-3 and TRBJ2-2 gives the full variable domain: EAGVVQSPRYKIIEKKQPVAFWCNPISGHNTLYWYLQNLGQGPELLIRYENEEAVDDSQLPKDRFSAERLKGVDSTLKIQPAELGDSAVYLCANSLGVAGELFFGEGSRLTVL.

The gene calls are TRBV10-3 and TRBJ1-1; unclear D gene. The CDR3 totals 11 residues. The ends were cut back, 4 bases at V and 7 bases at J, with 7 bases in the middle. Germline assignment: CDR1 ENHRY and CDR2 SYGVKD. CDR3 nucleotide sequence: TGTGCCATCAGTGGCTCCCGTGAAGCTTTCTTT. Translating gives CAISGSREAFF.

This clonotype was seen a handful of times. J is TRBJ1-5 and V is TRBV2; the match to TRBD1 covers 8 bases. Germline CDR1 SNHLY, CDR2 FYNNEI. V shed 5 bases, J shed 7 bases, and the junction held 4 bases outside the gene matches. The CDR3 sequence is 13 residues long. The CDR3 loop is CASSWTGQQPQHF. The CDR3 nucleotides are TGTGCCAGCAGTTGGACAGGGCAACAGCCCCAGCATTTT.

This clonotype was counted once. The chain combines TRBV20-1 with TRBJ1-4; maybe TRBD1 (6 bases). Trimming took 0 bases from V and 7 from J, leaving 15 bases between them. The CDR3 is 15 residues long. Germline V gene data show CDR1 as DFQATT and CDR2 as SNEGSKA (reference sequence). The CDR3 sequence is CSARDWRGAAEKLFF. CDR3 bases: TGCAGTGCTAGAGATTGGCGGGGGGCCGCTGAAAAACTGTTTTTT.

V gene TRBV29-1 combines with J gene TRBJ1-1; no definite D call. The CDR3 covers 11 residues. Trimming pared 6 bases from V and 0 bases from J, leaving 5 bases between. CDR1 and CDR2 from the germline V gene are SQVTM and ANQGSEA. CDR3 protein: CSVAMNTEAFF. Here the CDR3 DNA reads TGCAGCGTGGCGATGAACACTGAAGCTTTCTTT.

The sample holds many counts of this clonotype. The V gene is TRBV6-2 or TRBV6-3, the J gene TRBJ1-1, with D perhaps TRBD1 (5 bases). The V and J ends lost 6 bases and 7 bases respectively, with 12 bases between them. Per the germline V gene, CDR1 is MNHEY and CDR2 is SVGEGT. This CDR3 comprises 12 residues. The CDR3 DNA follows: TGTGCCAGCAGCTTAGACAGCCTTGAAGCTTTCTTT. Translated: CASSLDSLEAFF.

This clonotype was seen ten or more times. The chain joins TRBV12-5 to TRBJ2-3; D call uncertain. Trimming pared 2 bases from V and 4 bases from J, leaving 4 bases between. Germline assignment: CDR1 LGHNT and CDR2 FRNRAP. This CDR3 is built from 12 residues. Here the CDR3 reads CASGLSADTQYF. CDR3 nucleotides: TGTGCTAGTGGTTTGAGCGCAGATACGCAGTATTTT.

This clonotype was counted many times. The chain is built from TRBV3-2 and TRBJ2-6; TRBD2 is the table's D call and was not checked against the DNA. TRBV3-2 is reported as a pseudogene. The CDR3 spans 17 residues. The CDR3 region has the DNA TGTGCCAGCCTCCTAGTGAGACAAAAAGCTGGGGCCAACGTCCTGACTTTC. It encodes CASLLVRQKAGANVLTF.